Listed below are T cell receptor beta chains from one sample, sequenced in a study of CD8+CD57+ T cells in acquired aplastic anemia. TCRdb itself ran the reads through MiXCR, one entry per CDR3 protein. This sample has some 150,000 distinct CDR3 sequences, with over 70% found just once. Sequences were obtained from sorted CD4+, CD8+, or CD8+CD57+ T cells (not recorded which) from PBMCs. These TCRs come from a human donor with aplastic anemia. The CDR3 runs from the conserved cysteine through the conserved F or W. The D gene is left open where the match is weak. Clone size, where shown, is once, few, many, or a class for clones that have expanded.

v_call,j_call,clone_size,d_call,cdr3_aa,cdr3_nt
TRBV7-3,TRBJ2-3,-,-,CASSQDGTPGPDTQYF,TGTGCCAGCAGCCAAGACGGGACTCCCGGACCAGATACGCAGTATTTT
TRBV6-5,TRBJ2-7,few,-,CASSTDYSSSYEQYF,TGTGCCAGCAGCACAGACTACTCCAGCTCCTACGAGCAGTACTTC
TRBV28,TRBJ1-1,-,-,CASSFVRDTEAFF,TGTGCCAGCAGTTTTGTCAGGGATACTGAAGCTTTCTTT
TRBV28,TRBJ1-4,few,-,CASSPETILGTNEKLFF,TGTGCCAGCAGTCCGGAGACCATTCTAGGAACTAATGAAAAACTGTTTTTT
TRBV24-1,TRBJ1-2,once,TRBD1,CATSDPGQGGDYGYTF,TGTGCCACCAGTGACCCTGGACAGGGAGGAGACTATGGCTACACCTTC
TRBV20-1,TRBJ1-5,-,TRBD1,CSASTGTGGATHQPQHF,TGCAGTGCTTCCACCGGGACAGGGGGCGCGACGCATCAGCCCCAGCATTTT
TRBV4-3,TRBJ1-1,-,-,CASSQDKAGAPEAFF,TGCGCCAGCAGCCAAGATAAGGCAGGGGCGCCTGAAGCTTTCTTT
TRBV5-1,TRBJ2-5,-,TRBD2,CASSLASGGRNQETQYF,TGCGCCAGCAGCTTGGCCAGCGGGGGCAGGAACCAAGAGACCCAGTACTTC
TRBV7-9,TRBJ1-2,-,-,CASSPSGNHGYTF,TGTGCCAGCAGCCCGTCCGGGAATCATGGCTACACCTTC
TRBV24-1,TRBJ2-5,-,TRBD2,CATSDGASGMKTQYF,TGTGCCACCAGTGATGGGGCTAGCGGGATGAAGACCCAGTACTTC
TRBV15,TRBJ1-3,-,-,CATSRKGASTDTIYF,TGTGCCACCAGCAGGAAAGGGGCAAGTACAGACACCATATATTTT
TRBV25-1,TRBJ1-2,-,-,CASSLQIGPHRGYGYTF,TGTGCCAGCAGCCTCCAAATAGGGCCTCACCGCGGATATGGCTACACCTTC
TRBV20-1,TRBJ2-2,-,-,CSAVDRNTGELFF,TGCAGTGCGGTCGACAGGAACACCGGGGAGCTGTTTTTT
TRBV7-9,TRBJ2-3,-,-,CASSFPGTDTDTQYF,TGTGCCAGCAGCTTCCCCGGGACCGATACAGATACGCAGTATTTT
TRBV9,TRBJ1-6,-,-,CASSAQGEGSPLHF,TGTGCCAGCAGCGCACAGGGCGAAGGTTCACCCCTCCACTTT
TRBV10-3,TRBJ1-2,-,-,CAISESKGNGYTF,TGTGCCATCAGTGAGTCTAAGGGGAACGGCTACACCTTC
TRBV29-1,TRBJ1-1,-,-,CSVLNTEAFF,TGCAGCGTACTGAACACTGAAGCTTTCTTT
TRBV20-1,TRBJ1-2,-,-,CSTDLYGYTF,TGCAGTACGGACTTATATGGCTACACCTTC
TRBV5-4,TRBJ1-1,few,-,CASSSRNTEAFF,TGTGCCAGCAGCTCCCGTAACACTGAAGCTTTCTTT
TRBV10-3,TRBJ2-7,-,-,CAISENGGEQYF,TGTGCCATCAGTGAAAACGGCGGGGAGCAGTACTTC
TRBV2,TRBJ1-2,few,-,CASSGERGVGYTF,TGTGCCAGCAGTGGGGAGAGGGGTGTAGGCTACACCTTC
TRBV9,TRBJ2-5,-,-,CASSVGTQRGVRETQYF,TGTGCCAGCAGCGTAGGTACTCAGAGGGGGGTAAGGGAGACCCAGTACTTC
TRBV20-1,TRBJ2-1,-,TRBD2,CSASPRTSGSSNEQFF,TGCAGTGCTAGCCCCAGGACTAGCGGGAGCTCCAATGAGCAGTTCTTC
TRBV5-4,TRBJ1-6,few,-,CASSLEGRGGSPLHF,TGTGCCAGCAGCTTGGAGGGCAGGGGAGGGTCACCCCTCCACTTT
TRBV15,TRBJ2-3,-,-,CATSIAVSTDTQYF,TGTGCCACCAGCATCGCCGTGAGCACAGATACGCAGTATTTT
TRBV6-4,TRBJ2-1,-,-,CASRDNNEQFF,TGTGCCAGTCGGGACAACAATGAGCAGTTCTTC
TRBV5-4,TRBJ1-4,-,-,CASSDRYNEKLFF,TGTGCCAGCAGCGACAGGTACAATGAAAAACTGTTTTTT
TRBV2,TRBJ2-6,-,TRBD2,CASSGYPGLAGSLSGANVLTF,TGTGCCAGCAGTGGGTACCCCGGCCTAGCGGGTTCCCTCTCTGGGGCCAACGTCCTGACTTTC
TRBV5-5,TRBJ2-7,-,TRBD1,CASSPSRWDRSYGQYF,TGTGCCAGCAGCCCATCGCGATGGGACAGGTCCTACGGGCAGTACTTC
TRBV20-1,TRBJ2-5,-,TRBD2,CSATGLAGGEQYF,TGCAGTGCCACGGGACTAGCGGGAGGTGAGCAGTACTTC
TRBV20-1,TRBJ1-2,-,TRBD1,CSAKTGGYGYTF,TGCAGTGCTAAGACAGGGGGCTATGGCTACACCTTC
TRBV2,TRBJ1-4,-,TRBD1,CASTYSTGLGEKLFF,TGTGCCAGCACCTATTCGACAGGGCTTGGCGAAAAACTGTTTTTT
TRBV29-1,TRBJ1-1,few,-,CSAHAHIANTEAFF,TGCAGCGCCCACGCGCATATTGCGAACACTGAAGCTTTCTTT
TRBV7-7,TRBJ2-6,-,-,CASGLGGSGANVLTF,TGTGCTAGCGGCTTGGGAGGCTCTGGGGCCAACGTCCTGACTTTC
TRBV29-1,TRBJ2-7,-,-,CSIRTDHSYEQYF,TGCAGCATACGGACAGATCATTCCTACGAGCAGTACTTC
TRBV6-1,TRBJ2-1,-,TRBD2,CASGLAGAKFF,TGTGCCAGCGGACTAGCGGGTGCGAAGTTCTTC
TRBV7-9,TRBJ2-7,-,-,CASSLVGGGEQYF,TGTGCCAGCAGCTTAGTAGGAGGGGGCGAGCAGTACTTC
TRBV24-1,TRBJ2-3,-,-,CATSDHRTDTQYF,TGTGCCACCAGTGACCACAGGACAGATACGCAGTATTTT
TRBV9,TRBJ1-1,many,-,CASGKSNTEAFF,TGTGCCAGCGGCAAGTCGAACACTGAAGCTTTCTTT
TRBV14,TRBJ2-5,-,-,CASSQNTRETQYF,TGTGCCAGCAGCCAAAACACAAGAGAGACCCAGTACTTC
TRBV5-1,TRBJ2-7,-,-,CASSTRGAAYEQYF,TGCGCCAGCAGCACCCGAGGGGCGGCCTACGAGCAGTACTTC
TRBV9,TRBJ2-5,-,-,CASSVGSPKETQYF,TGTGCCAGCAGCGTAGGTAGTCCAAAAGAGACCCAGTACTTC
TRBV12-5,TRBJ1-6,-,TRBD1,CASGLVVPLTGGQNSPLHF,TGTGCTAGTGGTTTGGTCGTCCCGTTGACAGGGGGGCAGAATTCACCCCTCCACTTT
TRBV9,TRBJ1-1,-,-,CASSRHVEGNTEAFF,TGTGCCAGCAGCCGACACGTGGAGGGGAACACTGAAGCTTTCTTT
TRBV6-1,TRBJ2-2,-,TRBD1,CASKTGVDTGELFF,TGTGCCAGCAAGACAGGGGTTGACACCGGGGAGCTGTTTTTT
TRBV9,TRBJ1-2,few,-,CASSVGDPRTHGYTF,TGTGCCAGCAGCGTTGGGGACCCTCGGACCCATGGCTACACCTTC
TRBV7-2,TRBJ2-2,-,TRBD2,CASSFRLAGGHGGELFF,TGTGCCAGCAGCTTTCGTCTAGCGGGGGGGCACGGCGGGGAGCTGTTTTTT
TRBV6-4,TRBJ1-6,-,-,CASSVSETSPLHF,TGTGCCAGCAGTGTGTCAGAAACTTCACCCCTCCACTTT
TRBV9,TRBJ1-1,-,TRBD1,CASSAGQGSRTEAFF,TGTGCCAGCAGCGCGGGACAGGGGTCAAGAACTGAAGCTTTCTTT